The 15 T cell receptor beta chains reported below all come from one sample, sequenced in a study of T cell repertoires in cytomegalovirus infection. One entry per CDR3 protein results from TCRdb running MiXCR on the reads. The sample consists of approximately 340,000 distinct CDR3 sequences, about 28% of them appearing once. No antigen has been identified for these receptors. The starting material was cultured PBMCs, obtained from culture after CMV antigen stimulation. These receptor sequences come from a human donor in good health (CMV status not recorded). Some clones in this sample may be carry-over from other donors' samples.

V is TRBV9 and J is TRBJ1-1, with TRBD1 as a possible D gene (5 bases). CDR1 and CDR2 from the germline V gene are SGDLS and YYNGEE. V was cut by 5 bases and J by 3 bases, with 14 bases left in between. This CDR3 is 14 amino acids long. The CDR3 nucleotides are TGTGCCAGCAGTACGGGGCTGGCGGACACTGAAGCTTTCTTT. As protein: CASSTGLADTEAFF.

V and J are TRBV13 and TRBJ1-4, with a possible D match to TRBD1 (5 bases). CDR1 and CDR2 from the germline V gene are PRHDT and FYEKMQ (reference sequence). V was shortened by 5 bases and J by 7 bases, with 14 bases between the two germline ends. This CDR3 is built from 14 residues. The CDR3 loop is CASSITGTLEKLFF. The CDR3 nucleotides read TGTGCCAGCAGCATCACCGGGACTCTTGAAAAACTGTTTTTT.

This clonotype was counted a few times. The chain has TRBV2 and TRBJ2-5; D uncertain. V lost 6 bases and J 4 bases, leaving 9 bases between the germline ends. Germline-derived CDR1 and CDR2 are SNHLY and FYNNEI. The CDR3 is made up of 12 amino acids. CDR3: CASSSNRETQYF. For the CDR3, the DNA is TGTGCCAGCAGCTCAAATAGAGAGACCCAGTACTTC.

This rearrangement joins TRBV6-6 to TRBJ2-1; possible D gene TRBD2, 5 bases. The V end lost 6 bases, the J end lost 6 bases, and 21 bases lay between the germline ends. The CDR3 length is 16 residues. Germline V gene lookup returns CDR1 MNHNY and CDR2 SVGAGI (reference sequence). The CDR3 sequence: CASSPLMGAHFNEQFF. The CDR3 region has the DNA TGTGCCAGCAGCCCCCTTATGGGAGCTCATTTCAATGAGCAGTTCTTC.

This clonotype has ten or more counts. V gene TRBV7-9 combines with J gene TRBJ1-1, with D uncertain. Germline CDR1 is SEHNR and CDR2 is FQNEAQ (reference sequence). This CDR3 spans 17 amino acids. Trimming cost V 2 bases and J 5 bases, with 21 bases left between them. CDR3 amino acids: CASSLKRVWHLRTEAFF. The CDR3 DNA is TGTGCCAGCAGCTTAAAGCGGGTCTGGCACCTCAGGACTGAAGCTTTCTTT.

CDR3 sequence reads: CASSPLVGFEIEAFF. Written as DNA, the CDR3 is TGTGCCAGCAGTCCCCTAGTGGGTTTTGAAATTGAAGCTTTCTTT. V and J are TRBV12-3 or TRBV12-4 and TRBJ1-1; D is unclear. The V and J ends lost 5 bases and 7 bases respectively, with 20 bases between them. The CDR3 has 15 amino acids.

The rearrangement links TRBV6-2 or TRBV6-3 to TRBJ1-5, with 7 bases matching TRBD1. V gave up 2 bases and J gave up 2 bases; unmatched junction bases: 6. Germline values: CDR1 MNHEY, CDR2 SVGEGT. This CDR3 spans 16 amino acids. The CDR3 loop is CASSYPTGLGNQPQHF. The CDR3 DNA sequence: TGTGCCAGCAGTTACCCGACAGGGTTGGGCAATCAGCCCCAGCATTTT.

This chain uses TRBV6-1 with TRBJ2-2; D gene ambiguous. CDR1 is MNHNS and CDR2 is SASEGT in the germline V gene. There are 11 residues in the CDR3. V lost 6 bases and J lost 5, with 4 bases in between. The DNA of the CDR3 is TGTGCCAGCAGAAGAACCGGGGAGCTGTTTTTT. Its protein product is CASRRTGELFF.

The genes are TRBV5-4 and TRBJ2-3; D ambiguous. The germline V gene has CDR1 SGHNT and CDR2 YYREEE (reference sequence). The CDR3 is 15 residues long. Between the trimmed V and J ends, which lost 3 bases and 4 bases, there was a span of 15 bases. CDR3 residues: CASSYQDRGPDTQYF. CDR3 in DNA: TGTGCCAGCAGCTATCAAGACCGCGGACCAGATACGCAGTATTTT.

This clonotype was counted a few times. The CDR3 nucleotides are TGTGCCAGCAGGCTGGCGCCGGGACTTGGTACCTACGAGCAGTACTTC. Its translation: CASRLAPGLGTYEQYF. The chain couples TRBV6-1 to TRBJ2-7; the D gene is possibly TRBD2 (6 bases). Per germline, CDR1 MNHNS and CDR2 SASEGT. V lost 6 bases to trimming and J lost 2 bases, with 20 bases between them. The CDR3 spans 16 residues.

The table lists this clonotype with a few counts. The chain couples TRBV5-5 to TRBJ1-5; no clear D. Germline CDR1 SGHKS, CDR2 YYEKEE (reference sequence). V dropped 0 bases and J dropped 2 bases, with 15 bases sitting between them. The CDR3 runs 17 residues. CDR3 in amino acids: CASSLAVRAVGNQPQHF. CDR3 nucleotide sequence: TGTGCCAGCAGCTTGGCTGTGAGGGCGGTCGGCAATCAGCCCCAGCATTTT.

The rearrangement links TRBV6-1 to TRBJ2-1, with 7 bases fitting TRBD2. CDR1 is MNHNS and CDR2 is SASEGT in the germline V gene. After removal of 5 bases from V and 9 bases from J, the junction contained 10 bases not matched to a gene. This CDR3 region has 14 residues. The CDR3 spells CASSRTRGHGEQFF. Written as DNA, the CDR3 is TGTGCCAGCAGTCGGACTAGAGGGCATGGTGAGCAGTTCTTC.

This clonotype was counted a few times. This chain uses TRBV7-8 with TRBJ1-2, with D tentatively TRBD1 (6 bases). The CDR3 covers 14 residues. CDR1 and CDR2 from the germline V gene are SGHVS and FQNEAQ. Trimming shortened V by 7 bases and J by 6 bases, and 18 bases separated the two germline ends. The DNA for the CDR3 is TGTGCCAGCACCCCTGCGGGGGGCGGGGATGGCTACACCTTC. Protein product: CASTPAGGGDGYTF.

This sequence joins TRBV11-3 and TRBJ2-5, with D unclear. The CDR3 spans 15 residues. Germline CDR1 and CDR2: SGHNT and YENEEA. V dropped 0 bases and J dropped 3 bases, with 11 bases sitting between them. The CDR3 bases are TGTGCCAGCAGCTTAGATGGCAGCTCTAAAGAGACCCAGTACTTC. Protein sequence: CASSLDGSSKETQYF. The full variable domain, in which reference TRBV11-3 and TRBJ2-5 provide the parts outside the CDR3, is EAGVVQSPRYKIIEKKQPVAFWCNPISGHNTLYWYLQNLGQGPELLIRYENEEAVDDSQLPKDRFSAERLKGVDSTLKIQPAELGDSAVYLCASSLDGSSKETQYFGPGTRLLVL.

The chain is built from TRBV11-2 and TRBJ1-6; D remains unclear. The V gene's germline CDR1 is SGHAT and CDR2 FQNNGV. V was cut by 5 bases and J by 7 bases, with 12 bases left in between. The CDR3 runs 14 residues. The DNA of the CDR3 is TGTGCCAGCAGCCCTGGGATCGACAATTCACCCCTCCACTTT. Translating gives CASSPGIDNSPLHF.